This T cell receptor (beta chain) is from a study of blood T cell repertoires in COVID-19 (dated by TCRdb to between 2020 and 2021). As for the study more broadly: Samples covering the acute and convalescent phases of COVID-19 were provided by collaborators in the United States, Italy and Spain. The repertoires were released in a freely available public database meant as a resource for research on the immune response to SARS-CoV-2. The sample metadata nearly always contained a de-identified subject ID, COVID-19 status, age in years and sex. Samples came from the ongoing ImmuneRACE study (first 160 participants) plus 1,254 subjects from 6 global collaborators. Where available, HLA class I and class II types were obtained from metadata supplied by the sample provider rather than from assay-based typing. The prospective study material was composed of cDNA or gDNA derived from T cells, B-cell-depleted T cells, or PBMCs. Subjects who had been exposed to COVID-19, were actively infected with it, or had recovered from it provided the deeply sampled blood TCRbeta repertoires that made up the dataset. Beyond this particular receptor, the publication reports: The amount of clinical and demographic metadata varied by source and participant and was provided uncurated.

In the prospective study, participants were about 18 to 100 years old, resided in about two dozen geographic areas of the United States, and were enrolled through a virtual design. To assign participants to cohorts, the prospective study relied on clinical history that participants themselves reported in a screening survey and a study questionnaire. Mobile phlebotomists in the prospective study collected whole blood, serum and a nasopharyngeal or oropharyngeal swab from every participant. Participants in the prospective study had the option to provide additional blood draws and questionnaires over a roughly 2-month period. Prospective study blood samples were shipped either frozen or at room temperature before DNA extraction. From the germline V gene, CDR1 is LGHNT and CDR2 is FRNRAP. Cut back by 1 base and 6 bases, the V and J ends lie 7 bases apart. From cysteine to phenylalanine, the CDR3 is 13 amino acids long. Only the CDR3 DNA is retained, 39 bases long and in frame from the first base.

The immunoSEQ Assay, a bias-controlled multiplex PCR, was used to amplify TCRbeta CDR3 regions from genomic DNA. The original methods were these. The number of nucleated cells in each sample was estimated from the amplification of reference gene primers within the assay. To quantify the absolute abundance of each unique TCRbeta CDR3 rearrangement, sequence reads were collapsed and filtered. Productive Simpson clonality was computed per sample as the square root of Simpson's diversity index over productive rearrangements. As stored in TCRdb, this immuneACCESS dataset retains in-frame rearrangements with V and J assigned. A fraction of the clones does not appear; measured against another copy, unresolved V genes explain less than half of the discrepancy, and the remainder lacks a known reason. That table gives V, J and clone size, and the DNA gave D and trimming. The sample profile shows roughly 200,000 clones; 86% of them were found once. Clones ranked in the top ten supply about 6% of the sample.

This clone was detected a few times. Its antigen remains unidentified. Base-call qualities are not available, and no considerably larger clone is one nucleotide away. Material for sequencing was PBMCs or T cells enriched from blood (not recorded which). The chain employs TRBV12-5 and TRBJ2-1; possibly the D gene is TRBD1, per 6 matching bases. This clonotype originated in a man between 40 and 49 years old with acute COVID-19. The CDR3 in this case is CASGLAGVNEQFF. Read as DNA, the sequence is TGTGCTAGTGGTTTGGCAGGGGTCAATGAGCAGTTCTTC.